The present T cell receptor (beta chain) was sequenced within a study of blood T cell repertoires in COVID-19. Here immunoSEQ multiplex PCR was the method, and the copy in TCRdb shows in-frame clones only, minus some. The sample has around 200,000 clones, roughly 80% seen once. Per the germline V gene, CDR1 is MNHEY and CDR2 is SVGAGI. This CDR3 is 14 amino acids long. The junction had 5 bases not matched to a gene; V was cut back by 4 bases and J by 4 bases. Sequenced material: peripheral blood. This sequence originates from a woman in her forties with COVID-19, enrolled during active disease. This rearrangement joins TRBV6-5 to TRBJ1-1; 8 bases are shared with TRBD1. CDR3 sequence (DNA): TGTGCCAGCAGTTTCCTACAGGGGGGCACTGAAGCTTTCTTT. Translation gives CASSFLQGGTEAFF.